Here is one TCR beta chain with its context. The study ran its PCR with 60 Vbeta and 13 Jbeta primers. This table comes from immunoSEQ multiplex PCR, and its TCRdb copy is limited to in-frame clones, with some not included. Seen here are fewer than 250,000 clones, roughly 83% observed once, and the top ten hold about 1.4%. This record comes from a study of cytomegalovirus exposure and HLA in healthy donors. This CDR3 has 14 residues. Germline loops: CDR1 MDHEN, CDR2 SYDVKM. V was trimmed by 6 bases and J by 6 bases, leaving 17 bases between them. The gene calls are TRBV28 and TRBJ1-1; D gene ambiguous. This receptor was identified in a woman between 45 and 65 years old in good health and CMV-seronegative. The material sequenced was PBMCs. In DNA form, the CDR3 reads TGTGCCAGCAGCACCGGACTACGAGTCTCTGAAGCTTTCTTT. It specifies CASSTGLRVSEAFF.